One and the same sample provided the 29 T cell receptor beta chains below, sequenced in a study of T-cell memory formation after mild COVID-19. A single record per CDR3 protein comes from TCRdb applying MiXCR to the 5' RACE reads. Here the sample spans tens of thousands of distinct CDR3 sequences, approximately 16% being singletons. What was sequenced was PBMCs or a T cell subset sorted from them (not recorded which). The receptors were gathered from an adult who had mild COVID-19 (a few samples of this study predate the infection). Cell type and time point are not known.

The chain combines TRBV4-1 with TRBJ2-3, with 11 bases aligning to TRBD2. The CDR3 extends over 18 amino acids. Germline lookup yields CDR1 MGHRA and CDR2 YSYEKL. J was trimmed by 1 base and V by 2 bases; bases with no gene match: 8. The CDR3 loop reads CASSQPGLAAGGTDTQYF. The CDR3 DNA is TGCGCCAGCAGCCAACCGGGACTAGCGGCGGGAGGCACAGATACGCAGTATTTT.

The chain couples TRBV29-1 to TRBJ2-1, with D perhaps matching TRBD2 (5 bases). The CDR3 loop spans 10 amino acids. In germline, CDR1 is SQVTM, CDR2 ANQGSEA. The V end lost 4 bases, the J end lost 10 bases, and 8 bases lay between the germline ends. The DNA of the CDR3 is TGCAGCGTTGGGGCTAGCGAGCAGTTCTTC. This translates into CSVGASEQFF.

In this sample, this clonotype turned up many times. J is TRBJ2-7 and V is TRBV5-1; 8 bases are shared with TRBD1. CDR3 length: 15 residues. Trimming cost V 3 bases and J 3 bases; bases outside gene matches: 8. Germline lookup yields CDR1 SGHRS and CDR2 YFSETQ. The CDR3 loop is CASSWTGNKSYEQYF. In DNA form, the CDR3 reads TGCGCCAGCAGCTGGACAGGGAATAAGAGCTACGAGCAGTACTTC. Full variable domain (rest looked up from reference TRBV5-1 and TRBJ2-7): KAGVTQTPRYLIKTRGQQVTLSCSPISGHRSVSWYQQTPGQGLQFLFEYFSETQRNKGNFPGRFSGRQFSNSRSEMNVSTLELGDSALYLCASSWTGNKSYEQYFGPGTRLTVT.

This clonotype was counted ten times or more. The chain carries TRBV6-1 and TRBJ2-3; unclear D gene. Germline-derived CDR1 and CDR2 are MNHNS and SASEGT. V was shortened by 2 bases and J by 2 bases, with 17 bases between the two germline ends. The CDR3 contains 17 residues. The DNA for the CDR3 is TGTGCCAGCAGTGAATCTTTTTGGTCGAACCCCACAGATACGCAGTATTTT. Translation: CASSESFWSNPTDTQYF.

J is TRBJ2-7 and V is TRBV7-9; 8 bases line up with TRBD1. With 5 bases clipped from V and 7 bases from J, the junction kept 13 bases outside the gene matches. Per germline, CDR1 SEHNR and CDR2 FQNEAQ (reference sequence). This CDR3 is built from 15 residues. The CDR3 DNA reads TGTGCCAGCAGCCCCGTAGGGACAGGAGGTTTGGAGCAGTACTTC. This gives the protein CASSPVGTGGLEQYF.

This clonotype was detected ten times or more. Here the CDR3 DNA reads TGTGCCACCAGTGACCCCGGGAGGAGGAACACCGGGGAGCTGTTTTTT. It yields the protein CATSDPGRRNTGELFF. This rearrangement joins TRBV24-1 to TRBJ2-2; 7 bases line up with TRBD2. There are 16 residues in the CDR3. In germline, CDR1 is KGHDR, CDR2 SFDVKD. The ends lost 4 bases at V and 1 base at J; junction bases unmatched: 5.

This clonotype has a count of ten or more. The CDR3 nucleotides read TGTGCCAGCAAACCGGGGGTGAACACTGAAGCTTTCTTT. Amino acid sequence: CASKPGVNTEAFF. The chain has TRBV12-3 or TRBV12-4 and TRBJ1-1; D might be TRBD1 (5 bases). V lost 7 bases to trimming and J lost 0 bases, with 9 bases between them. CDR3 length: 13 amino acids.

This clonotype was seen only a few times. The chain joins TRBV12-3 or TRBV12-4 to TRBJ2-2, with TRBD2 matching 9 bases. The junction had 9 bases not matched to a gene; V was cut back by 5 bases and J by 2 bases. The CDR3 covers 17 residues. The CDR3 loop is CASSPRSSGANTGELFF. The CDR3, as DNA: TGTGCCAGCAGTCCTCGCTCTAGCGGGGCTAACACCGGGGAGCTGTTTTTT.

The table lists this clonotype with many counts. The chain uses TRBV21-1 and TRBJ1-5; the listed D gene, TRBD1, was not tested against the DNA. TRBV21-1 is classified as a pseudogene. The CDR3 loop spans 15 amino acids. Here the CDR3 DNA reads TGTGCCAGCAGCACGACAGGGGATAGCAATCAGCCCCAGCATTTT. Amino acids: CASSTTGDSNQPQHF.

This clonotype was detected only a few times. V and J are TRBV27 and TRBJ2-2, with D perhaps matching TRBD2 (7 bases). Germline V gene data show CDR1 as MNHEY and CDR2 as SMNVEV (reference sequence). CDR3 size: 14 residues. The V and J ends lost 4 bases and 6 bases respectively, with 12 bases between them. The CDR3 nucleotides read TGTGCCAGCAGTTACGGGGGGCCTTCCGGGGAGCTGTTTTTT. It is translated as CASSYGGPSGELFF.

This clonotype has at least ten counts. The chain employs TRBV12-3 or TRBV12-4 and TRBJ2-7; D may be TRBD1 or TRBD2 (5 bases each). The CDR3 loop spans 15 amino acids. Trimming pared 3 bases from V and 1 base from J, leaving 13 bases between. This CDR3 is CASSLGDSSSYEQYF. The CDR3 region has the DNA TGTGCCAGCAGTTTGGGGGATAGTAGTTCCTACGAGCAGTACTTC.

This clonotype was seen repeatedly, ten times or more. The gene calls are TRBV7-9 and TRBJ2-3; 13 nucleotides line up with TRBD2. With 5 bases clipped from V and 3 bases from J, the junction kept 5 bases outside the gene matches. Per germline, CDR1 SEHNR and CDR2 FQNEAQ (reference sequence). There are 16 residues in the CDR3. The CDR3 protein is CASSPGLAGATDTQYF. CDR3 nucleotides: TGTGCCAGCAGCCCCGGACTAGCGGGGGCTACAGATACGCAGTATTTT.

This chain joins TRBV19 and TRBJ2-4; the match to TRBD1 covers 10 bases. J was trimmed by 4 bases and V by 4 bases; bases with no gene match: 7. Germline V lookup: CDR1 LNHDA, CDR2 SQIVND (reference sequence). The CDR3 is made up of 16 amino acids. The CDR3 nucleotides are TGTGCCAGTAGTACCCGACAGGGGGCTGGGAAAAACATTCAGTACTTC. Translation: CASSTRQGAGKNIQYF.

The gene calls are TRBV18 and TRBJ1-1; TRBD1 matches 8 bases. V lost 3 bases and J lost 4; bases outside the gene matches: 7. Germline assignment: CDR1 KGHSH and CDR2 LQKENI. This CDR3 spans 15 amino acids. The CDR3 reads CASSPSDRGGTEAFF. The CDR3 nucleotides are TGTGCCAGCTCACCGAGTGACAGGGGAGGCACTGAAGCTTTCTTT.

This clonotype showed up many times. This chain uses TRBV18 with TRBJ2-7; TRBD1 matches 9 bases. CDR3 length: 14 amino acids. V lost 3 bases to trimming and J lost 5 bases; unmatched junction nucleotides: 5. CDR1 is KGHSH and CDR2 is LQKENI in the germline V gene. The CDR3 protein is CASSPGTGRDEQYF. CDR3 nucleotides: TGTGCCAGCTCACCCGGGACAGGGCGAGACGAGCAGTACTTC.

The table lists this clonotype with many counts. The chain links TRBV10-3 to TRBJ2-7; TRBD2 matches 7 bases. The CDR3 consists of 16 residues. V was clipped by 6 bases and J by 1 base; unmatched bases: 12. Germline assignment: CDR1 ENHRY and CDR2 SYGVKD. The CDR3 DNA reads as TGTGCCATCAGAGCCGGAGGAGCGGGGCCATCCTACGAGCAGTACTTC. Protein sequence: CAIRAGGAGPSYEQYF.

The chain uses TRBV4-1 and TRBJ2-7; D is undetermined. V was shortened by 0 bases and J by 5 bases, with 5 bases between the two germline ends. From germline, CDR1 is MGHRA and CDR2 YSYEKL. The CDR3 is 12 residues long. CDR3 DNA: TGCGCCAGCAGCCAAGATCCGGACGAGCAGTACTTC. Translating gives CASSQDPDEQYF.

This clonotype was found many times. The chain combines TRBV20-1 with TRBJ1-2; D unclear. The CDR3 covers 14 residues. The V gene's germline CDR1 is DFQATT and CDR2 SNEGSKA (reference sequence). Trimming left V 0 bases short and J 8 bases short, with 16 bases between. CDR3 sequence reads: CSAREGSGGGGYTF. The DNA of the CDR3 is TGCAGTGCTAGAGAGGGGAGCGGAGGAGGCGGCTACACCTTC.

This clonotype was detected many times. The chain combines TRBV6-6 with TRBJ1-5; D unclear. The ends were cut back, 5 bases at V and 7 bases at J, with 12 bases in the middle. From germline, CDR1 is MNHNY and CDR2 SVGAGI (reference sequence). The CDR3 length is 13 residues. The CDR3 DNA sequence: TGTGCCAGCAGTCACCTTGAGGGCCAGCCCCAGCATTTT. This encodes CASSHLEGQPQHF.

This clonotype was detected many times. The chain is built from TRBV5-1 and TRBJ2-7, with D unclear. The V end was cut by 4 bases, the J end by 0 bases, with 5 bases between. This CDR3 comprises 12 residues. In germline, CDR1 is SGHRS, CDR2 YFSETQ. The CDR3 protein is CASSLTSYEQYF. DNA of the CDR3: TGCGCCAGCAGCCTCACCTCCTACGAGCAGTACTTC.

This clonotype was counted a few times. This sequence joins TRBV3-1 and TRBJ1-2; maybe TRBD1 (6 bases). This CDR3 is 16 amino acids long. Trimming stripped 6 bases from V and 7 bases from J, with 24 bases between. CDR1 LGHDT and CDR2 YNNKEL come from the germline V gene (reference sequence). The CDR3, as DNA: TGTGCCAGCAGTTTCGGACAGATGATGGGGGGTGGTGGCTACACCTTC. This gives the protein CASSFGQMMGGGGYTF.

Relative to its sample, this clonotype is medium-sized. The chain employs TRBV19 and TRBJ2-3; 8 bases are a match to TRBD2. The CDR3 is made up of 14 amino acids. Germline assignment: CDR1 LNHDA and CDR2 SQIVND (reference sequence). V gave up 7 bases and J gave up 6 bases; unmatched junction bases: 9. The CDR3 region is CASTGSGNLDTQYF. The CDR3 nucleotides read TGTGCCAGTACTGGTAGCGGGAATTTGGATACGCAGTATTTT.

The table lists this clonotype with many counts. V and J are TRBV7-9 and TRBJ2-1, with TRBD2 matching over 13 bases. V shed 5 bases and J 6 bases; nucleotides not matched to a gene: 4. Germline values: CDR1 SEHNR, CDR2 FQNEAQ (reference sequence). The CDR3 loop spans 15 amino acids. In nucleotides, the CDR3 is TGTGCCAGCAGCCCACTAGCGGGGGGGCCCAATGAGCAGTTCTTC. It translates to CASSPLAGGPNEQFF.

This clonotype showed up many times. The rearrangement joins TRBV7-9 to TRBJ1-4; perhaps TRBD1 as D (5 bases). V lost 3 bases and J lost 3, with 14 bases in between. The CDR3 extends over 16 amino acids. The germline V gene encodes CDR1 SEHNR and CDR2 FQNEAQ (reference sequence). CDR3 coding DNA: TGTGCCAGCAGCTTTTCGGCCTCAGGGTCTAATGAAAAACTGTTTTTT. It specifies CASSFSASGSNEKLFF.

The chain recombines TRBV12-3 or TRBV12-4 with TRBJ2-2; D may be TRBD2 (6 bases). Trimming left V 2 bases short and J 3 bases short, with 10 bases between. The CDR3 runs 15 residues. The CDR3: CASSLSGAYTGELFF. In nucleotides, the CDR3 is TGTGCCAGCAGTTTATCGGGAGCGTACACCGGGGAGCTGTTTTTT.

The J gene is TRBJ2-2, the V gene TRBV18; a possible D gene is TRBD1 (7 bases). V was clipped by 2 bases and J by 2 bases, with 12 bases between them. Germline CDR1 and CDR2: KGHSH and LQKENI. The CDR3 loop spans 16 amino acids. CDR3 bases: TGTGCCAGCTCACCAATGGAGGGGGCCAACACCGGGGAGCTGTTTTTT. This translates into CASSPMEGANTGELFF.

The sample holds many counts of this clonotype. The chain joins TRBV7-2 to TRBJ1-3; no clear D gene. V was cut by 5 bases and J by 0 bases, with 17 bases left in between. CDR1 and CDR2 (germline): SGHTA, FQGNSA. This CDR3 comprises 17 residues. The CDR3 DNA sequence: TGTGCCAGCAGCGCCTCCCTCGCCCTCGGCTCTGGAAACACCATATATTTT. Translation gives CASSASLALGSGNTIYF. The full variable domain, with the rest looked up from reference TRBV7-2 and TRBJ1-3, is GAGVSQSPSNKVTEKGKDVELRCDPISGHTALYWYRQSLGQGLEFLIYFQGNSAPDKSGLPSDRFSAERTGGSVSTLTIQRTQQEDSAVYLCASSASLALGSGNTIYFGEGSWLTVV.

This clonotype was counted only a few times. V gene TRBV24-1 combines with J gene TRBJ2-1; TRBD2 matches 7 bases. V gave up 3 bases and J gave up 7 bases; unmatched junction bases: 26. CDR1 and CDR2 (germline): KGHDR, SFDVKD. The CDR3 consists of 21 residues. Written as DNA, the CDR3 is TGTGCCACCAGTGATACCCGGACTAGACGTACTACGTTGGGAGGAGTGAATGAGCAGTTCTTC. This gives the protein CATSDTRTRRTTLGGVNEQFF.

This clonotype came up many times. The CDR3 DNA is TGCAGCGTTGACTCCCGGCAGGGCTATGGCTACACCTTC. Translation: CSVDSRQGYGYTF. V gene TRBV29-1 combines with J gene TRBJ1-2; perhaps TRBD1 as D (5 bases). Germline V lookup: CDR1 SQVTM, CDR2 ANQGSEA. The ends were cut back, 3 bases at V and 4 bases at J, with 12 bases in the middle. The CDR3 consists of 13 residues.